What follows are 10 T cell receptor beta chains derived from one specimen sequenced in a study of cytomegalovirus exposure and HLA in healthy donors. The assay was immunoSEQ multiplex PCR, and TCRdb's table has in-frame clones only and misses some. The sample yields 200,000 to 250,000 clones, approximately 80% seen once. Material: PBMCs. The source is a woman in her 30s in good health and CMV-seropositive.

Here the CDR3 DNA reads TGCAGCGTAGCTATCTACACCGGGGAGCTGTTTTTT. Its translation: CSVAIYTGELFF. The chain links TRBV29-1 to TRBJ2-2; D unresolved. Trimming took 6 bases from V and 3 from J, leaving 8 bases between them. The length of the CDR3 is 12 residues. The germline V gene encodes CDR1 SQVTM and CDR2 ANQGSEA.

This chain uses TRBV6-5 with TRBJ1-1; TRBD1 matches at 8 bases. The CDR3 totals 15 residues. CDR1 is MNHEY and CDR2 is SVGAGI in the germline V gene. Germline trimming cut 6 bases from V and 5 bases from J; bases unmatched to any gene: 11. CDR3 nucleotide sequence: TGTGCCAGCAGAAGGGACAGGTGGCAGGGGACTGAAGCTTTCTTT. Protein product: CASRRDRWQGTEAFF.

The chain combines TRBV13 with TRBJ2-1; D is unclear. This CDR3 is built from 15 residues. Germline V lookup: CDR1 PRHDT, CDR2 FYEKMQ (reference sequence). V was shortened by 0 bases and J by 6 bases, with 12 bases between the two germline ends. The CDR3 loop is CASSLGGISANEQFF. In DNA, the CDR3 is TGTGCCAGCAGCTTAGGGGGGATCTCAGCCAATGAGCAGTTCTTC.

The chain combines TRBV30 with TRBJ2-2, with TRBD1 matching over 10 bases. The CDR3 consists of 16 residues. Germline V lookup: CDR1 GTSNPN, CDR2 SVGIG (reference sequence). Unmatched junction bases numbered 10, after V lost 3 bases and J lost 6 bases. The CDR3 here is CAWRSLGTGESGELFF. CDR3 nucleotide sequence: TGTGCCTGGAGAAGTCTCGGGACAGGGGAATCCGGGGAGCTGTTTTTT. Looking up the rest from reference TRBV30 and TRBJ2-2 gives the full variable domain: SQTIHQWPATLVQPVGSPLSLECTVEGTSNPNLYWYRQAAGRGLQLLFYSVGIGQISSEVPQNLSASRPQDRQFILSSKKLLLSDSGFYLCAWRSLGTGESGELFFGEGSRLTVL.

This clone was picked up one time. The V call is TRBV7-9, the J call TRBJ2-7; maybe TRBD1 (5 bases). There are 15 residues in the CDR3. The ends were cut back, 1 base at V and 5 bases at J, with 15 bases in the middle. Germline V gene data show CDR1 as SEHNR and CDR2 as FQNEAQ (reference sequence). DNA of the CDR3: TGTGCCAGCAGCTTAGGCTCAGGGCCCCCCAACGAGCAGTACTTC. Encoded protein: CASSLGSGPPNEQYF.

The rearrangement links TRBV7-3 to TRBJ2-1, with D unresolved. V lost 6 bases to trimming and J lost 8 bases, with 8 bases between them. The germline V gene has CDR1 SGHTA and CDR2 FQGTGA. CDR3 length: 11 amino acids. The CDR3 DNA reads TGTGCCAGCAGGTTCCAGGATGAGCAGTTCTTC. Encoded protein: CASRFQDEQFF.

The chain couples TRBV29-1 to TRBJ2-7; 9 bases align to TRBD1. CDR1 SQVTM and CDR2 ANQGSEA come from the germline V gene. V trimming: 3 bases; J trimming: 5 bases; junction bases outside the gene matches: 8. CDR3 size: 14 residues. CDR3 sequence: CSVEPTGQGDEQYF. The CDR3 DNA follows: TGCAGCGTTGAGCCGACGGGACAGGGCGACGAGCAGTACTTC.

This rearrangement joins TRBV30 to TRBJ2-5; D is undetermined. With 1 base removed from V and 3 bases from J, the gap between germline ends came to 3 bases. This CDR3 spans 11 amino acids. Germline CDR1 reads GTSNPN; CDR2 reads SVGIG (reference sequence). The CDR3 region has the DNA TGTGCCTGGAGTGGGAAAGAGACCCAGTACTTC. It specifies CAWSGKETQYF.

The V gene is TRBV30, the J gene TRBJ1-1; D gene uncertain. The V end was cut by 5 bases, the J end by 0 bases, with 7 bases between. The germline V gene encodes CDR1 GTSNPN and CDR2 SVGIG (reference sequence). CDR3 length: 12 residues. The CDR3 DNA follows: TGTGCCTGGGGACGACTGAACACTGAAGCTTTCTTT. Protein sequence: CAWGRLNTEAFF.

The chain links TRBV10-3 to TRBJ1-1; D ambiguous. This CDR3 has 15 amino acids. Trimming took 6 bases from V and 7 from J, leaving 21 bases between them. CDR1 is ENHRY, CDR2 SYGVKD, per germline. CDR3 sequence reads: CAIRGSPPGPSEAFF. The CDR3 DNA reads TGTGCCATCAGGGGTTCTCCGCCAGGCCCAAGTGAAGCTTTCTTT.